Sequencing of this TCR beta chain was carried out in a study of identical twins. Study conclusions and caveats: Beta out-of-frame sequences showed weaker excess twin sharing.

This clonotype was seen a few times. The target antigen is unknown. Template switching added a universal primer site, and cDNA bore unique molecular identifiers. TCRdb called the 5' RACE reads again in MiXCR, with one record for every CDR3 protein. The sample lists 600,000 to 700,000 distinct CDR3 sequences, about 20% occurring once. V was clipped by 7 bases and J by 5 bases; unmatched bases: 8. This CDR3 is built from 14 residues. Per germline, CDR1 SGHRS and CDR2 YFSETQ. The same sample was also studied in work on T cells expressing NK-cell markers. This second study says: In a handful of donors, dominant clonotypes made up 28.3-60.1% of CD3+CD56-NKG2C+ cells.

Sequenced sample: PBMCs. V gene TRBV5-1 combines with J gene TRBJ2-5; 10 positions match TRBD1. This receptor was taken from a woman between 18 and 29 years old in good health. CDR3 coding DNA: TGCGCCAGCTCGGGACAGGGGTTGCAGGAGACCCAGTACTTC. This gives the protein CASSGQGLQETQYF.